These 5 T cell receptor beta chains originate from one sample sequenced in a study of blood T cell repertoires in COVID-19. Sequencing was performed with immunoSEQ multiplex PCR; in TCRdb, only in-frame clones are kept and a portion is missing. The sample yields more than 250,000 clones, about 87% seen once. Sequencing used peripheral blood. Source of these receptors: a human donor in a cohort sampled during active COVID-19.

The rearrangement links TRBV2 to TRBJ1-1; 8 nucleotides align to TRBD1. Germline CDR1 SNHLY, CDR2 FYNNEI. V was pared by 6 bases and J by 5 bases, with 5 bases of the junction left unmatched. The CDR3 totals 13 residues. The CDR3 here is CASSLTGVTEAFF. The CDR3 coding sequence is TGTGCCAGCAGCCTGACAGGGGTGACTGAAGCTTTCTTT.

The CDR3 nucleotides are TGTGCCAGCAGCTTGACACAGGCCTACAATGAGCAGTTCTTC. It yields the protein CASSLTQAYNEQFF. The chain is built from TRBV5-6 and TRBJ2-1; tentative D call: TRBD1 (5 bases). The germline V gene encodes CDR1 SGHDT and CDR2 YYEEEE. V shed 1 base and J shed 2 bases, with 7 bases lying between them. The length of the CDR3 is 14 residues. Full variable domain (outside the CDR3, taken from reference TRBV5-6 and TRBJ2-1): DAGVTQSPTHLIKTRGQQVTLRCSPKSGHDTVSWYQQALGQGPQFIFQYYEEEERQRGNFPDRFSGHQFPNYSSELNVNALLLGDSALYLCASSLTQAYNEQFFGPGTRLTVL.

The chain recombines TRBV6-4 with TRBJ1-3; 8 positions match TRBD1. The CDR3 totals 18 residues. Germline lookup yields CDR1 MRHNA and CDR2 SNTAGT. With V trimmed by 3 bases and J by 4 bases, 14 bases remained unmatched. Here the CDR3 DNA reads TGTGCCAGCAGTGATTCGGGACAGGACGCTCTCTGGGGAAACACCATATATTTT. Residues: CASSDSGQDALWGNTIYF.

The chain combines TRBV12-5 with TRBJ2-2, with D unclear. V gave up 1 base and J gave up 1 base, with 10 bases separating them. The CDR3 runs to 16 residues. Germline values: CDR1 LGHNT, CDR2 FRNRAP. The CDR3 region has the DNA TGTGCTAGTGGTTTGGAGCAGGCGCGGAACACCGGGGAGCTGTTTTTT. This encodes CASGLEQARNTGELFF.

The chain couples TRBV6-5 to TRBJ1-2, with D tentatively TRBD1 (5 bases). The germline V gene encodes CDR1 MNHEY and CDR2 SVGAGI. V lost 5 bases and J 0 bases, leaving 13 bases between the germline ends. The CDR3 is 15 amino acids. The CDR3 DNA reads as TGTGCCAGCAGTACAACGACAGCGTCTAACTATGGCTACACCTTC. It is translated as CASSTTTASNYGYTF.